Listed below are T cell receptor beta chains from one sample, sequenced in a study of cytomegalovirus exposure and HLA in healthy donors. Sequenced by immunoSEQ multiplex PCR; TCRdb stores in-frame clones only, minus some. In the table there are roughly 43,000 clones, more than 85% of which are singletons. Specimen: PBMCs. The receptors come from a man between 18 and 29 years old in good health and CMV-seronegative. Both conserved end residues are part of each CDR3. Clone sizes are given selectively: once, few, many, or a class where the clone is expanded.

j_call v_call clone_size cdr3_aa
TRBJ2-3 TRBV29-1 - CSVERFPGTDTQYF
TRBJ1-2 TRBV28 - CASSTTTGSIYGYTF
TRBJ1-1 TRBV25-1 - CASSAWDRSSAFF
TRBJ2-2 TRBV2 - CASSEVSAATGELFF
TRBJ2-5 TRBV5-6 - CASSGDRGWTETQYF
TRBJ1-1 TRBV6-5 - CASSYSKGQGYTEAFF
TRBJ1-5 TRBV19 - CASSPGQGAYSQPQHF
TRBJ1-3 TRBV18 - CASSPSLRDREDF
TRBJ1-3 TRBV19 - CASGQANSGNTIYF
TRBJ1-1 TRBV6-5 - CASSDGQGRPEAFF
TRBJ1-5 TRBV4-3 - CASSQDSTGYSNQPQHF
TRBJ1-1 TRBV7-9 - CASSRPPVGGRGTEAFF
TRBJ1-1 TRBV9 - CASSGGQGLVGDEAFF
TRBJ1-2 TRBV7-9 once CASTEARNYGYTF
TRBJ2-2 TRBV9 - CASSQSGGRPTGELFF
TRBJ2-5 TRBV18 - CASSPPSGGARQETQYF
TRBJ1-1 TRBV5-1 - CASSLENLNTEAFF
TRBJ2-1 TRBV2 - CASSRTGGYNEQFF
TRBJ1-3 TRBV7-8 - CASSLDRQTVNTIYF
TRBJ1-3 TRBV19 - CASSGQVLGNTIYF
TRBJ1-4 TRBV11-2 once CASSPQGAGEKLFF
TRBJ2-5 TRBV5-8 - CASSIRLAGVYQETQYF
TRBJ1-1 TRBV5-1 - CASSLDREAFF
TRBJ1-5 TRBV6-1 - CASSEIVSNQPQHF
TRBJ1-2 TRBV19 - CASSPRTGRTYGYTF
TRBJ1-6 TRBV5-1 - CASSLGQGGDSPLHF
TRBJ2-1 TRBV6-1 - CASSARTSGLNEQFF
TRBJ2-5 TRBV7-6 - CASSLQRAGGLETQYF
TRBJ2-2 TRBV5-1 once CASSGVVTGAGELFF
TRBJ1-4 TRBV25-1 - CASSGPTATNEKLFF
TRBJ2-7 TRBV5-1 once CASSFLNPGQGEQYF
TRBJ2-3 TRBV6-5 - CASRIGGQADTQYF
- TRBV4-3 - CASSQDTGGYEQYF
TRBJ1-4 TRBV6-1 - CASRRSANEKLFF
TRBJ2-1 TRBV20-1 - CSARTRGEQFF
TRBJ2-1 TRBV7-8 few CASSLDPGLSANEQFF
TRBJ2-3 TRBV9 once CASTGGAGTDTQYF
TRBJ2-7 TRBV4-3 - CASSQGAGLISYEQYF
TRBJ1-2 TRBV9 - CASSPGQGVYGYTF
TRBJ2-1 TRBV27 - CASSLSWGVYNEQFF
TRBJ2-6 TRBV27 - CASSWAASSGANVLTF
TRBJ1-2 TRBV29-1 - CSVEVRDRGVSGYTF
TRBJ1-4 TRBV19 - CASSIGDNQGKLFF
TRBJ2-1 TRBV7-3 - CASSLRTSGFNEQFF
TRBJ2-1 TRBV5-1 - CASSLALAGRAVHEQFF
TRBJ2-7 TRBV5-4 - CASSPTTGPEQYF
TRBJ2-7 TRBV7-2 - CASSPGTSGSYEQYF
TRBJ1-2 TRBV11-2 - CASSISAARSDGYTF
TRBJ1-4 TRBV18 - CASSQGGANEKLFF
TRBJ1-4 TRBV4-2 - CASRPGTANEKLFF